This TCR beta chain came from a study of sequential checkpoint blockade in melanoma (dated by TCRdb to about 2019). Background for the entire study: Patients were randomized 1:1 to first-line nivolumab followed by ipilimumab (arm A) or ipilimumab followed by nivolumab (arm B). Maintenance nivolumab was given following each of the two trial sequences. Roughly three quarters of the matched tumor biopsy pairs taken before and after treatment were from the same lesion. For 20 to 25 patients, matched tumor biopsies were obtained before treatment and at week 13, following single-agent nivolumab (arm A) or ipilimumab (arm B). DNA from roughly 83 melanoma tumor samples collected before treatment underwent TCRbeta immunosequencing.

In light of the paper, this sample's treatment or condition label describes: randomized to nivolumab then ipilimumab (arm A) or the reverse (arm B). Prior DNA-damaging chemotherapy had not been received by any trial patient. CheckMate 064, a randomized, open-label phase II trial of sequential checkpoint blockade, was the source of the samples, all of which came from patients with melanoma. Tumor TCR sequencing used genomic DNA from formalin-fixed paraffin-embedded (FFPE) tissue samples. The CDR3 numbers 15 residues from cysteine through phenylalanine. The entry retains the CDR3 DNA only, 45 bases that are in frame from base 1. Germline trimming: 1 base from V, 5 bases from J; junction bases outside gene matches: 6. Per the germline V gene (reference sequence), LNHDA is the CDR1 and SQIVND is the CDR2. The immunoSEQ Assay was used to immunosequence TCRbeta CDR3 regions from genomic DNA. Before high-throughput sequencing, the genomic DNA was amplified using bias-controlled multiplex PCR. The published analysis was carried out like this. To quantify the absolute abundance of each unique TCRbeta CDR3 region, the sequences were collapsed and filtered. Clonality, defined as 1 minus Pielou's evenness, was calculated using only productive rearrangements. To compute tumor T-cell fraction, TCRbeta template counts were normalized to usable DNA, with usable DNA estimated from several housekeeping genes. A previously published method was used to identify clones whose frequencies were significantly greater in on-treatment samples than in baseline samples. What TCRdb holds here is the immuneACCESS table cut down to in-frame rearrangements. Part of the clones is not present; checked against another copy, under half of the missing clones reflect an unresolved V gene, and the others are unexplained. V, J and clone size are taken as reported in that table, and D and trimming were inferred from the DNA itself. The sample table records 5,500 to 9,000 clones; roughly 31% of these occur just once. The top ten constitute approximately 23% of the sample.

Summary of the overall study and its limitations: Tumor T-cell fraction and clonality were found to correlate with PD-L1 staining and CD8+ T-cell counts but not with mutational load. Among patients in the nivolumab-first arm (arm A), tumor TIL clonality before treatment was associated with response (P = .04). Patients with increases in tumor T-cell fraction and clonality by week 13 were approximately 30 times more likely to achieve clinical benefit. Validation of the response-prediction model combining TCR metrics and mutation burden is needed in larger, independent patient cohorts. Within-arm analyses of tumor T-cell fraction were constrained by small sample sizes and reduced statistical power.

As regards this clone: Its antigen remains undetermined. No much larger clone is present one base from it, and per-base qualities are unavailable.

This TCR was sampled from a human donor with melanoma. Sequencing used tumor tissue (inferred from file names), obtained from a patient given nivolumab and ipilimumab in sequence. This receptor chain uses TRBV19 and TRBJ2-7, and 9 bases in between align with TRBD1. The nucleotide sequence is TGTGCCAGTAGTATAGGGACAGGGGTTTTTAACGAGCAGTACTTC. Its protein is CASSIGTGVFNEQYF.